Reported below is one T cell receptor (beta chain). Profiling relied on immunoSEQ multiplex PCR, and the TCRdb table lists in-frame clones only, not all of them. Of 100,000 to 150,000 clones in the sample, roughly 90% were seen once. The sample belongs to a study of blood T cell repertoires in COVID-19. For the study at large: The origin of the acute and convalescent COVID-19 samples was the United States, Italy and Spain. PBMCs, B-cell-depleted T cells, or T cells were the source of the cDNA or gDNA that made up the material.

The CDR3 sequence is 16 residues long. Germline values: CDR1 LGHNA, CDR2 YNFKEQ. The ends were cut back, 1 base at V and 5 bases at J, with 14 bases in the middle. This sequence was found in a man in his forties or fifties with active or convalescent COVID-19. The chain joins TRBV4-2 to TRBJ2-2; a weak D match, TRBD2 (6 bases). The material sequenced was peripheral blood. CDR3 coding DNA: TGTGCCAGCAGCCAAGTAACCGGGACTGAAACCGGGGAGCTGTTTTTT. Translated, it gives CASSQVTGTETGELFF.